This is a list of T cell receptor beta chains from one sample in a study of cytomegalovirus exposure and HLA in healthy donors. Generated by immunoSEQ multiplex PCR, the TCRdb table keeps only in-frame clones and is missing some. The data contain about 120,000 clones, about 85% of them singletons. Sequencing was done on a sample of PBMCs. The receptors stem from a woman in her 30s in good health and CMV-seronegative. Both conserved end residues are part of each CDR3. The order of the fields is CDR3 DNA, CDR3 protein, V gene, D gene, clone size, J gene. A D gene is named only where the DNA matches it firmly. Clone size appears in some rows only: once, few, many, or a class for an expanded clone.

TGCAGCGCTGGACTATCCTATGGCTACACCTTC,CSAGLSYGYTF,TRBV29-1,NA,NA,TRBJ1-2
TGTGCCAGTAGTGAGGACAGTCGGAAGCCCCAGCATTTT,CASSEDSRKPQHF,TRBV19,NA,NA,TRBJ1-5
TGCGCCAGCAGCTTGACGAGCTTTAACGCCTACGAGCAGTACTTC,CASSLTSFNAYEQYF,TRBV5-1,NA,NA,TRBJ2-7
TGTGCCAGCAGCTCCCGAGGGGGGGCCTGGGAGACCCAGTACTTC,CASSSRGGAWETQYF,TRBV11-2,NA,NA,TRBJ2-5
TGCGCCAGCAGAGATCGGGGTGGAAACACTGAAGCTTTCTTT,CASRDRGGNTEAFF,TRBV5-1,NA,NA,TRBJ1-1
TGTGCCAGCTGGGGGGACTATGGCTACACCTTC,CASWGDYGYTF,TRBV6-5,NA,few,TRBJ1-2
TGCGCCAGCAGCTTGGAGGGGGGGATCAATCAGCCCCAGCATTTT,CASSLEGGINQPQHF,TRBV5-1,NA,NA,TRBJ1-5
TGTGCCAGCAGCTGGGGACTAGCGGGGCCGAACACCGGGGAGCTGTTTTTT,CASSWGLAGPNTGELFF,TRBV5-6,TRBD2,NA,TRBJ2-2
TGTGCCAGCAGCCCCGGGGGAATTTTCTATGGCTACACCTTC,CASSPGGIFYGYTF,TRBV7-9,NA,NA,TRBJ1-2
TGTGCCAGCAGTCCCGGTCGCTATGGCTACACCTTC,CASSPGRYGYTF,TRBV28,NA,NA,TRBJ1-2
TGCGCCAGCAGCCAAGATATGAGCCTAACGAACACCGGGGAGCTGTTTTTT,CASSQDMSLTNTGELFF,TRBV4-3,NA,NA,TRBJ2-2
TGTGCCAGCAGTGCCCGGACAGGGAAAGGGGGTTACGAGCAGTACTTC,CASSARTGKGGYEQYF,TRBV6-1,TRBD1,NA,TRBJ2-7
TGTGCCAGCAGCCCGCGGGGCTCTGGGGCCAACGTCCTGACTTTC,CASSPRGSGANVLTF,TRBV9,NA,NA,TRBJ2-6
TGTGCCAGCAGCTTAGCTCTCCTAATCAATGAGCAGTTCTTC,CASSLALLINEQFF,TRBV7-8,NA,NA,TRBJ2-1
TGTGCCAGCAGCTTGTCCGTTTACTATGGCTACACCTTC,CASSLSVYYGYTF,TRBV7-2,NA,few,TRBJ1-2
TGTGCCAGCAGTGCCCTAGCGGGGGCCGATCTAGGCTACAATGAGCAGTTCTTC,CASSALAGADLGYNEQFF,TRBV6-1,TRBD2,NA,TRBJ2-1
TGTGCCAGCAGCGTAGGAGGTTTGGGGACCCAGTACTTC,CASSVGGLGTQYF,TRBV9,NA,NA,TRBJ2-5
TGCGCCAGCAGCCAACTAGCGGATGGCACAGATACGCAGTATTTT,CASSQLADGTDTQYF,TRBV4-3,TRBD2,NA,TRBJ2-3
TGCGCCAGCAGCTTGACAGGCACAGATACGCAGTATTTT,CASSLTGTDTQYF,TRBV5-1,NA,once,TRBJ2-3
TGTGCCAGCAGTGAAGCCGGTCAAAATCAGCCCCAGCATTTT,CASSEAGQNQPQHF,TRBV25-1,NA,NA,TRBJ1-5
TGCGCCAGCAGTTCTCGGGGGGTCGCGGAGACCCAGTACTTC,CASSSRGVAETQYF,TRBV5-1,TRBD2,NA,TRBJ2-5
TGTGCCAGCAGTGACGGGACAGGATATAACTATGGCTACACCTTC,CASSDGTGYNYGYTF,TRBV2,TRBD1,NA,TRBJ1-2
TGTGCCAGCAGCGAGACTAGCGGGGGCACAGATACGCAGTATTTT,CASSETSGGTDTQYF,TRBV11-3,TRBD2,NA,TRBJ2-3